These T cell receptor beta chains were read from a single sample in a study of blood T cell repertoires in COVID-19. Sequencing was performed with immunoSEQ multiplex PCR; in TCRdb, only in-frame clones are kept and a portion is missing. The top ten clones hold less than 0.7% of a sample with 210,000 or so clones, 85% to 90% of them seen once. Sample: peripheral blood. The receptor set was obtained from a man over 45 with acute or convalescent COVID-19. The CDR3 runs from the conserved cysteine through the conserved F or W. Fields, in order: V gene, J gene, CDR3 protein.

>TRBV4-1|TRBJ2-7
CASSRGPSKAFQQYF
>TRBV29-1|TRBJ1-5
CSVAVGPGRQPQHF
>TRBV24-1|TRBJ1-2
CATSETGDPYGYTF
>TRBV27|TRBJ1-5
CASRAYSGNNQPQHF
>TRBV18|TRBJ2-2
CASSQSSGANTGELFF
>TRBV30|TRBJ1-6
CACPGQGFSPLHF
>TRBV7-3|TRBJ1-5
CASSFFLGRTSNQPQHF
>TRBV7-9|TRBJ1-5
CASSLLGEPQHF
>TRBV27|TRBJ1-2
CASSSINGAHRGYTF
>TRBV7-6|TRBJ2-7
CASSSLAGASGYEQYF
>TRBV25-1|TRBJ2-6
CASDSSGANVLTF
>TRBV5-1|TRBJ2-7
CASTADSTSYEQYF
>TRBV28|TRBJ1-2
CASGRGGLLKGYTF
>TRBV5-1|TRBJ2-7
CASSHPTSGNPYEQYF
>TRBV6-6|TRBJ1-2
CASSGGGGTNYGYTF
>TRBV3-1/TRBV3-2|TRBJ2-5
CASSHSGLAGFQETQYF
>TRBV5-4|TRBJ2-2
CASSLFDTTGELFF
>TRBV3-1/TRBV3-2|TRBJ1-5
CASSQDHSGNQPQHF
>TRBV29-1|TRBJ1-2
CSVQDRGTAGYTF
>TRBV27|TRBJ1-2
CASSLAGARGYTF
>TRBV7-2|TRBJ2-4
CASSSSGARQVLKNIQYF
>TRBV30|TRBJ1-1
CAWVRQRNTEAFF
>TRBV2|TRBJ2-3
CASSEEAGGPVDTQYF
>TRBV6-1|TRBJ1-5
CASSPGQVNQPQHF
>TRBV2|TRBJ1-2
CASSEAQFYGYTF
>TRBV4-3|TRBJ2-1
CASSPKEGTNEQFF
>TRBV7-8|TRBJ2-2
CASSFRTRQGGTGELFF
>TRBV29-1|TRBJ2-5
CSVDRLAGGPQETQYF
>TRBV5-1|TRBJ2-4
CASSPGQGNIQYF